This note documents a single T cell receptor beta chain sequence. The table lists this clonotype with a few counts. Its antigen is unknown. No base quality values were provided; no much bigger clone lies one nucleotide off. The label giving this sample's time point can be read as: newly diagnosed GD, antithyroid drugs for less than 3 months. RNA was extracted from PBMCs in TRIzol for both TCR sequencing and RNA sequencing. The diagnosis of Graves' disease was made according to American Thyroid Association guidelines. Patients for the study were recruited at an endocrinology department in Xi'an, China. From each patient, approximately 10 milliliters of peripheral blood was collected into an EDTA anticoagulant tube. Ficoll Paque Plus density gradient separation was used to isolate PBMCs, and no further T cell sorting was done. An Agilent 2100 Bioanalyzer and agarose gel were used to check RNA quality, while a NanoDrop 2000 measured RNA concentration.

The record originates from a study of regulatory T cells in long-lasting Graves disease (dated by TCRdb to the early 2020s). About the study as a whole: In the newly diagnosed Graves' disease group, patients had been taking antithyroid drugs for less than 3 months. The study was registered as a clinical trial and conducted in China. This study used TCR sequencing and RNA sequencing of peripheral blood to compare persistent Graves' disease patients against newly diagnosed Graves' disease patients. A total of roughly 33 samples were covered by TCR sequencing, comprising approximately 13 persistent and roughly 20 newly diagnosed Graves' disease patients. Overall results and qualifications from the work: Persistent Graves' disease patients showed lower TCR Shannon entropy and fewer highly expanded clones than newly diagnosed patients, suggesting clonal expansion. Patients with persistent disease shared more public clonotypes (fewer than 3,000) than newly diagnosed patients did (more than 900). Peripheral blood alone was examined, since thyroid tissue, which constituted the primary lesion, could not be accessed. Persistent disease showed preferential use of TRBV28, TRBJ1-2 and TRBJ2-5, whereas newly diagnosed disease favored TRBV20-1 and TRBJ2-1. The authors acknowledged the small sample size as a limitation that may reduce accuracy. Sequencing and analysis were restricted to the TCR beta chain.

After removal of 8 bases from V and 4 bases from J, the junction retains 20 bases not matched to a gene. Its CDR3 holds 18 amino acids, cysteine through phenylalanine. Only the CDR3 portion is preserved as DNA: 54 bases, with reading frame beginning at the first base. Library preparation used multiplex PCR. This sample was sequenced with an Illumina HiSeq 4000. CDR3 regions were amplified by Arm-PCR with iRepertoire HTBI primers to construct TCR beta libraries. PCR products were gel purified before sequencing. Turning to the authors' computational methods: Gene usage analysis of CDR3 amino acid clonotypes relied on the roughly 58 TRBV and about 13 TRBJ segments identified across samples. COPE and FqMerger were used to merge filtered high-quality paired reads into contigs. BLAST was used to align contigs to the IMGT TRBV, TRBD and TRBJ reference genes, and CDR3 was defined following IMGT. Any clonotype with a frequency above 0.1% was counted as a highly expanded clone. Shannon entropy served as the measure of repertoire diversity, while the Gini coefficient captured V-J evenness. A clonotype was considered public if more than one individual shared it. TCRdb passed the public sequencing reads through fastp at Q25 and MiXCR, retaining productive beta sequences. CDR3 protein sequences are deduplicated, and each keeps its most common genes and DNA. The V and J calls here are based on TCRdb, not the publication. This sample lists about 440,000 distinct CDR3 sequences; about 16% were detected once. The top ten clonotypes cover about 10% of the sample.

This sample was also put to use in a study of T cells in Graves' hyperthyroidism and ophthalmopathy. The other study reports the following: Stable Graves' hyperthyroidism was defined as the absence of progression to ophthalmopathy over 18 months of follow-up. Hyperthyroidism patients were newly diagnosed, with disease duration under 2 months, and aged 18 to 65 years. Patients with uncontrolled infections, other autoimmune diseases, pregnancy or lactation were excluded. Diagnoses were based on clinical symptoms, serum thyroxine and TRAb, thyroid ultrasound and orbital computed tomography. The TCR CDR3 was subjected to a first round of RT-PCR using the HTBI primer set and the Qiagen OneStep RT-PCR kit. Most expanded thyroid clonotypes (frequency above 0.001) were also detected in blood, suggesting blood repertoires may reflect thyroid immune responses. A model built on a 13 V-J signature distinguished ophthalmopathy from stable hyperthyroidism, reaching about 89% sensitivity and under 84% specificity in cross-validation and 80%/75% in testing. In validation, the model predicted progression to ophthalmopathy a median of about 6.8 months before onset, with about 67% sensitivity and roughly 77% specificity. To identify distinguishing TCR V-J signatures, a discovery cohort of 95 to 100 patients was used, comprising fewer than 45 with Graves' ophthalmopathy and 57 with stable Graves' hyperthyroidism. Prospective prediction of ophthalmopathy was tested in an independent validation cohort consisting of under 20 hyperthyroidism patients and around 17 patients who later progressed to ophthalmopathy. For training and testing, the 100 patients in the discovery cohort were randomly divided in a 7:3 ratio. Thyroid tissue and blood T-cell repertoires from several Graves' hyperthyroidism patients were also compared in the study. After sampling, hyperthyroidism patients received methimazole starting at 30 mg daily, and ophthalmopathy patients received high-dose intravenous methylprednisolone. The libraries were constructed in a second round of multiplex PCR and then size-selected and purified. Libraries were sequenced paired-end with 100 bp reads on an Illumina HiSeq2000. Raw data were processed with SOAPnuke, discarding reads with adapters, uncalled bases, mean Phred below 15, or no exact constant-primer or identifier match. COPE v1.2.5 was used to merge high-quality paired reads, and clonotypes were defined as unique nucleotide sequences. Clonotypes were aligned to IMGT TRBV, TRBD and TRBJ reference segments using MiTCR v1.1. Only V-J combinations with frequency above 0.0001, covering about 99% of repertoires, were analysed. The TCS score was defined as F50 (clonal expansion) divided by E x V (chaos), with BLOSUM62-based TCRdist calculated between CDR3 peptides within each V-J. Welch's t-statistics and random forest reduced around 520 V-J features to around 14, which were used in a naive Bayes classifier (R e1071). Sample size was not statistically predetermined, and blinding of investigators to group allocation was not performed. The paper describes TCR Vbeta CDR3 sequencing of 130 to 150 peripheral blood samples, made up of roughly 45 ophthalmopathy patients, some 80 hyperthyroidism patients and 17 progressor patients.

The rearrangement joined TRBV12-3 or TRBV12-4 to TRBJ2-7; TRBD1 fits 10 bases in the junction. This specimen consisted of peripheral blood mononuclear cells (PBMCs), obtained at new diagnosis, from a patient treated with antithyroid drugs. The receptor was isolated from a woman in her 30s with Graves disease. Donor details come from another sample of the same person, matched by shared clones. The nucleotides are TGTGCCAGCCCCCCGTCTGGGACAGGGGTTCCACTGGGGTACGAGCAGTACTTC. Protein translation: CASPPSGTGVPLGYEQYF.